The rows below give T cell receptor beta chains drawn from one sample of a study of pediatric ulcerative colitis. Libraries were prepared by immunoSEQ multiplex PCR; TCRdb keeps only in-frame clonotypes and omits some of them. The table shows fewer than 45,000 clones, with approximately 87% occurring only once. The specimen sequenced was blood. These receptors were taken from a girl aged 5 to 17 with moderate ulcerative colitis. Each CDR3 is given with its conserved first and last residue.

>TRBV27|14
CASSYQGQGNEQFF
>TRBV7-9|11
CASPSNQPQHF
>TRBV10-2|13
CASSPGSKLEQFF
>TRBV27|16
CASSSVNRIMNTEAFF
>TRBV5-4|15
CASSLDRGLSYEQYF
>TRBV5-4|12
CASSLGGNTIYF
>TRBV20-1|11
CSAREWGEQYF
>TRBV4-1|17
CASSQGEGLAGDYEQYF
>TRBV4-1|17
CASSQDREVYYNSPLHF
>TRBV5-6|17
CASSLEGAGNPYNEQFF
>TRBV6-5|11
CASSYGGEQYF
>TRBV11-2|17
CASSLAGGLLAKNIQYF
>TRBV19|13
CASQIWGGEKLFF
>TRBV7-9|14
CASSQGRMNTEAFF
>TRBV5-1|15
CASSLDSNELNEQYF
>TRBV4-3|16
CASSQVNGGSGETQYF
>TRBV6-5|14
CASSQIGGGYEQYF
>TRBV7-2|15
CASSLEFGSGYGYTF
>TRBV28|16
CAILKRQPWGNQPQHF
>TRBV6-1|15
CASTLTEATNEKLFF
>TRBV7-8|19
CASSPPRGRGLGGANVLTF
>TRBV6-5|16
CASSYSVGSMNTEAFF